This T cell receptor beta chain is from a study of PD-1 blockade in mismatch repair-deficient tumors. Profiled with immunoSEQ multiplex PCR; TCRdb holds only in-frame clones, not every one. The data hold 130,000 or so clones, with about 85% observed a single time. The germline gives CDR1 MDHEN, CDR2 SYDVKM. V was trimmed by 5 bases and J by 8 bases, leaving 15 bases between them. The CDR3 contains 13 residues. The clonotype was recovered from an adult with mismatch repair-deficient cancer. The specimen was peripheral blood, collected 44 weeks after starting pembrolizumab. The gene calls are TRBV28 and TRBJ1-2, with D unclear. The CDR3 bases are TGTGCCAGCAGTCCCTCTCGGGTAAGAGGCTACACCTTC. Translation: CASSPSRVRGYTF.